The sequence of this T cell receptor beta chain was determined in a study of blood T cell repertoires in COVID-19. Study-wide background: Samples came from the United States, Italy and Spain, spanning acute and convalescent COVID-19.

This CDR3 comprises 13 residues. Germline V gene sequence: CDR1 SGDLS, CDR2 YYNGEE. V was trimmed by 3 bases and J by 8 bases, leaving 9 bases between them. Clones were sequenced by immunoSEQ multiplex PCR, and TCRdb holds only the in-frame ones, with some missing. The repertoire holds a few hundred thousand clones, with roughly 89% as singletons. The participants were between roughly 18 and 89 years old and came from fewer than 25 US areas. Input material: PBMCs or T cells enriched from blood (not recorded which). The V gene is TRBV9, the J gene TRBJ1-6; D perhaps matches TRBD1 (5 bases). This TCR came from a man younger than 30 with acute COVID-19. The CDR3 protein is CASSGGDYSPLHF. The CDR3, as DNA: TGTGCCAGCAGCGGGGGGGATTATTCACCCCTCCACTTT.